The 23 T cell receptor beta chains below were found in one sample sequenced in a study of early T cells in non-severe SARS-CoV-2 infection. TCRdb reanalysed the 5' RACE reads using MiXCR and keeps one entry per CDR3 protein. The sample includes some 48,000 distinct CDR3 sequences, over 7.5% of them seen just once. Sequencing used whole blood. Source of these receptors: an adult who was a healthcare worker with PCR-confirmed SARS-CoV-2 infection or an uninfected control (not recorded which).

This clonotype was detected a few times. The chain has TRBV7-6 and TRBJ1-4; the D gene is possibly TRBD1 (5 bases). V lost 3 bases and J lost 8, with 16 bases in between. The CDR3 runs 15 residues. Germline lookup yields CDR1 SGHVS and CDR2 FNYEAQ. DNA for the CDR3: TGTGCCAGCAGCTTTATTGGGGCCTCCAGGGAAAAACTGTTTTTT. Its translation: CASSFIGASREKLFF. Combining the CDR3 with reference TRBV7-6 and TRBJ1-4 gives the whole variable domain GAGVSQSPRYKVTKRGQDVALRCDPISGHVSLYWYRQALGQGPEFLTYFNYEAQQDKSGLPNDRFSAERPEGSISTLTIQRTEQRDSAMYRCASSFIGASREKLFFGSGTQLSVL.

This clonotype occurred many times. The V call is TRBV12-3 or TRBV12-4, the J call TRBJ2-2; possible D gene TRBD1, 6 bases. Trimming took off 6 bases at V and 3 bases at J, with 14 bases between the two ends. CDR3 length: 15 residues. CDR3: CASSPDRSYTGELFF. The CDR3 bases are TGTGCCAGCAGCCCCGACAGGTCATACACCGGGGAGCTGTTTTTT.

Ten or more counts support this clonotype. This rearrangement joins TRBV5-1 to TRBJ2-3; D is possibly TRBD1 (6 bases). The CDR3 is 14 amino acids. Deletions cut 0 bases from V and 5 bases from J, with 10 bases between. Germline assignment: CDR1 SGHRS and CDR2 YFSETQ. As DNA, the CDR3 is TGCGCCAGCAGCTTGGTGCAGGGGTTAGATACGCAGTATTTT. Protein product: CASSLVQGLDTQYF.

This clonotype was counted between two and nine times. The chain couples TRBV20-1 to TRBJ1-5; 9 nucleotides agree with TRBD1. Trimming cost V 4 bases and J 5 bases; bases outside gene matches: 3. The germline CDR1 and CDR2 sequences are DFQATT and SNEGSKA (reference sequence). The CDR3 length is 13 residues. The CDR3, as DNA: TGCAGTGCTACCGGGACAGGGTATCAGCCCCAGCATTTT. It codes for CSATGTGYQPQHF.

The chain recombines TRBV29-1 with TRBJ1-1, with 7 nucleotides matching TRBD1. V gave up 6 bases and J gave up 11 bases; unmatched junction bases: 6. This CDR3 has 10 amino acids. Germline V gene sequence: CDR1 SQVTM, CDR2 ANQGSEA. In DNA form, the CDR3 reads TGCAGCGTATTGGGGACAGACGCTTTCTTT. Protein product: CSVLGTDAFF.

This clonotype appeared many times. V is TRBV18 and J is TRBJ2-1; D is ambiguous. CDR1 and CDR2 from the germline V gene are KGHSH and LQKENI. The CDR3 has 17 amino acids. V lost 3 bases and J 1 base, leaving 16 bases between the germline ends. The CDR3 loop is CASSPGLHHRSYNEQFF. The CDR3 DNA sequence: TGTGCCAGCTCACCGGGCCTTCATCATCGATCCTACAATGAGCAGTTCTTC.

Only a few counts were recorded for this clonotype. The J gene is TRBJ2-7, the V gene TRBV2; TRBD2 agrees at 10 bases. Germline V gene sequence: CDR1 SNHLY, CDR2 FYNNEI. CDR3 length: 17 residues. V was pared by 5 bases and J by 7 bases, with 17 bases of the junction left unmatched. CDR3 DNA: TGTGCCAGCAGTCGAGGTAGCGGGAGGAGGTTGCGGGAGGAGCAGTACTTC. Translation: CASSRGSGRRLREEQYF. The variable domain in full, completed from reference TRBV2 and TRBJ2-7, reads EPEVTQTPSHQVTQMGQEVILRCVPISNHLYFYWYRQILGQKVEFLVSFYNNEISEKSEIFDDQFSVERPDGSNFTLKIRSTKLEDSAMYFCASSRGSGRRLREEQYFGPGTRLTVT.

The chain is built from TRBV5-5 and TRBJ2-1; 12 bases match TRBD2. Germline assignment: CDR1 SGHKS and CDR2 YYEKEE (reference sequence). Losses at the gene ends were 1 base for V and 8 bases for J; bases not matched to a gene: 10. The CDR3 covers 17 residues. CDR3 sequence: CASSLRFTSGRPYEQFF. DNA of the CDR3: TGTGCCAGCAGCTTGCGTTTTACTAGCGGGAGGCCCTATGAGCAGTTCTTC.

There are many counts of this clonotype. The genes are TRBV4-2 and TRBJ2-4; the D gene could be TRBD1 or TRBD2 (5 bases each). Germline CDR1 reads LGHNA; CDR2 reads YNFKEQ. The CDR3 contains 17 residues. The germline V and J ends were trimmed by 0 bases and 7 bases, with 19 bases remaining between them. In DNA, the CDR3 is TGTGCCAGCAGCCAAGAAGGGCCTCCCCGGGACGGGAACATTCAGTACTTC. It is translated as CASSQEGPPRDGNIQYF.

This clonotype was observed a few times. The CDR3 DNA sequence: TGTGCCAGCAGCCCAGGTACGGGGTCGGGCTTTAATGAGCAGTTCTTC. This gives the protein CASSPGTGSGFNEQFF. The chain employs TRBV11-2 and TRBJ2-1, with D maybe TRBD2 (5 bases). The germline CDR1 and CDR2 sequences are SGHAT and FQNNGV. Trimming removed 5 bases at V and 7 bases at J, with 21 bases between. The CDR3 covers 16 residues.

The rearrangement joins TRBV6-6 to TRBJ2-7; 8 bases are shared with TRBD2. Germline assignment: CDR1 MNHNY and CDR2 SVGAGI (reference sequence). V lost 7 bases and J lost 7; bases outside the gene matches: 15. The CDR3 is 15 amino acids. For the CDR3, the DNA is TGTGCCAGCATGGATCGCGGGAGGCCCTTAGATGAGCAGTACTTC. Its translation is CASMDRGRPLDEQYF.

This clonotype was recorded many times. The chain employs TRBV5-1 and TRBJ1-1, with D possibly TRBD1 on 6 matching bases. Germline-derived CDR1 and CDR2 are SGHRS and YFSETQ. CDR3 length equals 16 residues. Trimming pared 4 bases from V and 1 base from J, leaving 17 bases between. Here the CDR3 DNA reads TGCGCCAGCAGCCCGGGACACCGAACCTCGAACACTGAAGCTTTCTTT. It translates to CASSPGHRTSNTEAFF.

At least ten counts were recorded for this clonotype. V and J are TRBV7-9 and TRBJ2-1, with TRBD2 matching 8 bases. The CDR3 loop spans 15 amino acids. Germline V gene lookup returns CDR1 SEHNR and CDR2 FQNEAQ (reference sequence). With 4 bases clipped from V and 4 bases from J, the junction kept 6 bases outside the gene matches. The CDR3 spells CASSSDVAGYNEQFF. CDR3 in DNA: TGTGCCAGCAGCTCCGACGTAGCGGGATACAATGAGCAGTTCTTC.

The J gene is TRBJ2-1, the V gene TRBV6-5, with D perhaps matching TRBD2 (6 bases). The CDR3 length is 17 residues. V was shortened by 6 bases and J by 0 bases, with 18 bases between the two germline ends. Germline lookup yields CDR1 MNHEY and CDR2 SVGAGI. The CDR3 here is CASSPHLRGSSYNEQFF. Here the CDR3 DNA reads TGTGCCAGCAGCCCTCACCTCCGGGGGAGCTCCTACAATGAGCAGTTCTTC.

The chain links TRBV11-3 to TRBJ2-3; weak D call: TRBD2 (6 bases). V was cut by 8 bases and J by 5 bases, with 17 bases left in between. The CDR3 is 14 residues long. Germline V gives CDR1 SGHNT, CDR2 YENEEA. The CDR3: CASQAGPAQDTQYF. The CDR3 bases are TGTGCCAGCCAAGCGGGCCCCGCGCAAGATACGCAGTATTTT. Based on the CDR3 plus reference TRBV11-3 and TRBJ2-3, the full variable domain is EAGVVQSPRYKIIEKKQPVAFWCNPISGHNTLYWYLQNLGQGPELLIRYENEEAVDDSQLPKDRFSAERLKGVDSTLKIQPAELGDSAVYLCASQAGPAQDTQYFGPGTRLTVL.

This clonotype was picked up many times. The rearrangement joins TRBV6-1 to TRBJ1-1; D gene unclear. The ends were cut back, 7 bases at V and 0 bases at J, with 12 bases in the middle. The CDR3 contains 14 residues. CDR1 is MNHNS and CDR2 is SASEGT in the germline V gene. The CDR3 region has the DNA TGTGCCAGCAAAAGACCAACCCTGAACACTGAAGCTTTCTTT. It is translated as CASKRPTLNTEAFF.

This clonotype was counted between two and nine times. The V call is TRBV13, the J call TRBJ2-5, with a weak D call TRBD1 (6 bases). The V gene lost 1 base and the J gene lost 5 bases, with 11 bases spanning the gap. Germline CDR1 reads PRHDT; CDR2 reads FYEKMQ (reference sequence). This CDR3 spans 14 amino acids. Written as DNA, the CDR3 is TGTGCCAGCAGCTTAGAACAGGGTGGGGAGACCCAGTACTTC. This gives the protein CASSLEQGGETQYF.

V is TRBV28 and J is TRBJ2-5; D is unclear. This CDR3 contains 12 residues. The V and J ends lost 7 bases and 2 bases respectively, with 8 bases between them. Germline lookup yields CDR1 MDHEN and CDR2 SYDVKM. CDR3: CASKGLQETQYF. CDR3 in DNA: TGTGCCAGCAAAGGCCTGCAAGAGACCCAGTACTTC.

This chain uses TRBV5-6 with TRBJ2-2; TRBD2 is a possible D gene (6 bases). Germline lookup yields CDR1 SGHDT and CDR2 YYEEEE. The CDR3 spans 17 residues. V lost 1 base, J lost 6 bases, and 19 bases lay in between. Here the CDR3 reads CASSLKRVTIRAGELFF. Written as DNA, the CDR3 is TGTGCCAGCAGCTTGAAGCGGGTGACGATTCGCGCCGGGGAGCTGTTTTTT.

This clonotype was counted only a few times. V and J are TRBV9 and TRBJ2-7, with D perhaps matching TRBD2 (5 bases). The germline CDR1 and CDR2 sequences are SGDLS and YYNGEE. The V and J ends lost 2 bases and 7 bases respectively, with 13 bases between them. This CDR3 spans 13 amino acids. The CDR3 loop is CASSVNSPGEQYF. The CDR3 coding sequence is TGTGCCAGCAGCGTCAACTCCCCGGGAGAGCAGTACTTC.

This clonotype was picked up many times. The CDR3 DNA follows: TGTGCCAGCAGCACTAGCACAGATACGCAGTATTTT. Residues: CASSTSTDTQYF. The V gene is TRBV7-6, the J gene TRBJ2-3; the D is unclear. V was clipped by 5 bases and J by 0 bases, with 3 bases between them. CDR1 is SGHVS, CDR2 FNYEAQ, per germline. This CDR3 has 12 residues. Complete variable domain (other parts from reference TRBV7-6 and TRBJ2-3): GAGVSQSPRYKVTKRGQDVALRCDPISGHVSLYWYRQALGQGPEFLTYFNYEAQQDKSGLPNDRFSAERPEGSISTLTIQRTEQRDSAMYRCASSTSTDTQYFGPGTRLTVL.

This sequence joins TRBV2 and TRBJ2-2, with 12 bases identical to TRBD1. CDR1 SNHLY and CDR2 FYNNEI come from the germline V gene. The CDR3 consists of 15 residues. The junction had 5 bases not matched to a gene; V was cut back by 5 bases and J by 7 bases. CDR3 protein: CASSPGQGAYGELFF. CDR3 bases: TGTGCCAGCAGTCCGGGACAGGGGGCATACGGGGAGCTGTTTTTT. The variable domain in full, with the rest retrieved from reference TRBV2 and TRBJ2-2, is EPEVTQTPSHQVTQMGQEVILRCVPISNHLYFYWYRQILGQKVEFLVSFYNNEISEKSEIFDDQFSVERPDGSNFTLKIRSTKLEDSAMYFCASSPGQGAYGELFFGEGSRLTVL.

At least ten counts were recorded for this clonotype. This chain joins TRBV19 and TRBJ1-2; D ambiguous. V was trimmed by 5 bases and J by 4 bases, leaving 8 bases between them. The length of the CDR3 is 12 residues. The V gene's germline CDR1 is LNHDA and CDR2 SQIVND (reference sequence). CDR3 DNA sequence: TGTGCCAGTAGTCTTGGGCCCTATGGCTACACCTTC. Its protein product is CASSLGPYGYTF.